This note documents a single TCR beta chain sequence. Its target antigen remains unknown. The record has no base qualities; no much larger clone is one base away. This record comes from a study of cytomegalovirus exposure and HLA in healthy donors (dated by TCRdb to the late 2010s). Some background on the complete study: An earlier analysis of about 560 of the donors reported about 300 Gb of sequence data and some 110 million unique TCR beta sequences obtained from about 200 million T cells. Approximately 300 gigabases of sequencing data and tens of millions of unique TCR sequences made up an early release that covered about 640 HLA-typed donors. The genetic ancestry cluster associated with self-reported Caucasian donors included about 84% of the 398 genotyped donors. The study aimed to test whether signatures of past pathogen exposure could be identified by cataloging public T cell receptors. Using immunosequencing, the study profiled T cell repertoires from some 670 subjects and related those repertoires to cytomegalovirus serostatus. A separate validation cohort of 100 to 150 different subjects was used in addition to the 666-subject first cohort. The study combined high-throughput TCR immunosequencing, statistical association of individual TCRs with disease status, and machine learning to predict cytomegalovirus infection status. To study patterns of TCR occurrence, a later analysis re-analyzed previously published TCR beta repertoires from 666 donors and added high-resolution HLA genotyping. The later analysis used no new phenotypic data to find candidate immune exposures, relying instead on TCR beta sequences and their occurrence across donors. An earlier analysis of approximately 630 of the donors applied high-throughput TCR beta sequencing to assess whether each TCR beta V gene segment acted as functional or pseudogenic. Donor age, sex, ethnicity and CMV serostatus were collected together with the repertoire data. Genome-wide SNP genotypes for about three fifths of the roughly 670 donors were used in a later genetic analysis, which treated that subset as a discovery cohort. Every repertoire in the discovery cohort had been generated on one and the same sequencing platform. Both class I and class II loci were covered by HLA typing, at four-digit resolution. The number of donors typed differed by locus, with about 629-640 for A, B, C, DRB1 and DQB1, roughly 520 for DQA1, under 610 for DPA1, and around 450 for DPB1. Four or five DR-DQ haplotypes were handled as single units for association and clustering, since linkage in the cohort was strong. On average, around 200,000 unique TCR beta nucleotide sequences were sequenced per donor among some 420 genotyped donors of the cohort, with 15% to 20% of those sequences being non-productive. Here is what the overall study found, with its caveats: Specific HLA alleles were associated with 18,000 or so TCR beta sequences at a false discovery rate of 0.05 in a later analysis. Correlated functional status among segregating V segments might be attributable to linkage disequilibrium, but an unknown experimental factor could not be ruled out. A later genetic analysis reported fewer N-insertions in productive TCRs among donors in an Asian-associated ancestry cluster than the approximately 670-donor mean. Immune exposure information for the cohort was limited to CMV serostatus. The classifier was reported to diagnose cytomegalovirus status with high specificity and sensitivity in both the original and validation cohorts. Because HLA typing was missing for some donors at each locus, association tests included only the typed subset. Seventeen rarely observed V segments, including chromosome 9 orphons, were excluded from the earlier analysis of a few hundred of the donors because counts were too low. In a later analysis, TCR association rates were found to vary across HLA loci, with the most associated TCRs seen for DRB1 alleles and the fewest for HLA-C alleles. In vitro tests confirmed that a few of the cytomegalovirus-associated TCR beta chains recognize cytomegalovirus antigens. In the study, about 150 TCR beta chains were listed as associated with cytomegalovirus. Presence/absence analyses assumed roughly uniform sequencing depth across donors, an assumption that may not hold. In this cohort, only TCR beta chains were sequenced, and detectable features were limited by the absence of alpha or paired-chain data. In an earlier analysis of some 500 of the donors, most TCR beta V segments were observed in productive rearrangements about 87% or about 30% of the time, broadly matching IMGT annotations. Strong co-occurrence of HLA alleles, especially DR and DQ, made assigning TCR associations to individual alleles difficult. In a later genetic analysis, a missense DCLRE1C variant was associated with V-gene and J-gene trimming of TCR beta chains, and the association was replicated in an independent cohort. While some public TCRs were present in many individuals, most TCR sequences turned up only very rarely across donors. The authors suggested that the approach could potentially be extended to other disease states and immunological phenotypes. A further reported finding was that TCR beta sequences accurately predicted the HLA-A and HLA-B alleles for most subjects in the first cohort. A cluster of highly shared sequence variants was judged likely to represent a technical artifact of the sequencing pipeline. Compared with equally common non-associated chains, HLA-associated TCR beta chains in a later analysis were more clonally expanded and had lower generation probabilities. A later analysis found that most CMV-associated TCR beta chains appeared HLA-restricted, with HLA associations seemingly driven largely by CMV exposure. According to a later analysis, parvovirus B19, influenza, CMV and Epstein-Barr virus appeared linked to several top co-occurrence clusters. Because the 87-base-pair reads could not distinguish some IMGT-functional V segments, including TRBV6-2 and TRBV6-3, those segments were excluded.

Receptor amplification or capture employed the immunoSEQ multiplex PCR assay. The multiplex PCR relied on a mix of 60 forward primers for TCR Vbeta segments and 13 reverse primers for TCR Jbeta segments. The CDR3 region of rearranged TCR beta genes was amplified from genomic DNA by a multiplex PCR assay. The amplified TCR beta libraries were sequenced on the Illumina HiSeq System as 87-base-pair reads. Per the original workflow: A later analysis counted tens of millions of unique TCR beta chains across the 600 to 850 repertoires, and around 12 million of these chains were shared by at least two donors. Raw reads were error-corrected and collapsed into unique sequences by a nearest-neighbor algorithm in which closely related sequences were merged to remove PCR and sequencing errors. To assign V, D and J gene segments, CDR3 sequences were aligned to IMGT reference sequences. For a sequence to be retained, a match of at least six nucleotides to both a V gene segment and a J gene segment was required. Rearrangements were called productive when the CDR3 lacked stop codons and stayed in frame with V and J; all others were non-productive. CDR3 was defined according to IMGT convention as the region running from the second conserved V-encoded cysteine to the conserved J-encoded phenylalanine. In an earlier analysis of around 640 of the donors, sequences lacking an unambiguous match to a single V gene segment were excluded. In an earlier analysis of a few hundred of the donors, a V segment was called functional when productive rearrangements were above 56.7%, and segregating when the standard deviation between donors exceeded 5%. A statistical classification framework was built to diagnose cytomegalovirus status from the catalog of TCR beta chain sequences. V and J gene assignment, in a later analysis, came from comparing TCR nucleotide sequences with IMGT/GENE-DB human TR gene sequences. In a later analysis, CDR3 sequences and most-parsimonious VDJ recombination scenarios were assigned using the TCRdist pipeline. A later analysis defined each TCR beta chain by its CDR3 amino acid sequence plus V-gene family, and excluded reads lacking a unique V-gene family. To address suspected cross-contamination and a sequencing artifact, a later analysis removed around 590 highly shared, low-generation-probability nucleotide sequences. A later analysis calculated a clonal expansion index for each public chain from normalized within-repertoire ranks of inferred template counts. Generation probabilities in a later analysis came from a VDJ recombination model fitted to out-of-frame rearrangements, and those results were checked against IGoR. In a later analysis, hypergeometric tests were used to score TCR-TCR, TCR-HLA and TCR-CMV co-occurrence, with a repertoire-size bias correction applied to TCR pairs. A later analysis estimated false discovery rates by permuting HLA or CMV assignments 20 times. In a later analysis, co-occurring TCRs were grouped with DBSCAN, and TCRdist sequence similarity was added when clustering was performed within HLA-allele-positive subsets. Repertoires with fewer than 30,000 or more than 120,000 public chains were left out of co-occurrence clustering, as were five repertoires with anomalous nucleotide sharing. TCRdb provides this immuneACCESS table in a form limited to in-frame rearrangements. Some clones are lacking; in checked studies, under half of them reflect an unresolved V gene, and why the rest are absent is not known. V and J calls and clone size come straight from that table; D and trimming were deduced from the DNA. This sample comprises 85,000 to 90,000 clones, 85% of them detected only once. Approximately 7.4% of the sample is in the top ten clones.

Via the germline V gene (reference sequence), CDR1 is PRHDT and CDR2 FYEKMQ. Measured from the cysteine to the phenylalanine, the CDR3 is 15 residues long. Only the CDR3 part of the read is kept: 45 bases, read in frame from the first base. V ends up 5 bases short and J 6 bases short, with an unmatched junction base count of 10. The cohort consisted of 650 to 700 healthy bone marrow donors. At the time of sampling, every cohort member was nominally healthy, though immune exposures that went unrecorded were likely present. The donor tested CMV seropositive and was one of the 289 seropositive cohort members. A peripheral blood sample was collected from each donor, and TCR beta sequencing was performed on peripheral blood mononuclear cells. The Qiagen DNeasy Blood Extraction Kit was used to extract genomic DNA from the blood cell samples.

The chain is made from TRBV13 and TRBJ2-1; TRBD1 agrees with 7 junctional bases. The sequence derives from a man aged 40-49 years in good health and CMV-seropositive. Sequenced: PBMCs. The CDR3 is CASSPRTGAGNEQFF. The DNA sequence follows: TGTGCCAGCAGCCCGAGGACAGGCGCCGGCAATGAGCAGTTCTTC.